This T cell receptor beta chain originates from a study of memory CD4+ T cells and cytomegalovirus serostatus. Study background: Of the healthy Belgian adults, fewer than 10 were CMV seropositive and about 24 seronegative. Study-wide points: Suggested: most of the CMV-linked TCR signature lies in CD4+ memory cells.

V lost 4 bases, J lost 2 bases, and 14 bases lay in between. Germline assignment: CDR1 SGHRS and CDR2 YFSETQ. The CDR3 runs 15 residues. Study processing details: Out-of-frame sequences were removed, leaving roughly 2.1 million distinct TCRbeta sequences. Profiled with immunoSEQ multiplex PCR; TCRdb holds only in-frame clones, not every one. The DNA was the basis for D and trimming; V, J and clone size are from that table. The table has 84,000 or so clones, roughly 80% seen once; the top ten hold roughly 0.79%. Single viable CD3+CD4+CD8-CD45RO+ cells were sorted as the memory CD4+ T cells. Total CD4+ T cells were enriched by CD4 positive selection. This clone was found a few times. Its antigen is undetermined.

The source is an adult in good health and CMV-seronegative. The chain combines TRBV5-1 with TRBJ2-3, with D hard to call. The sequenced sample was memory CD4+ T cells from blood. CDR3 DNA sequence: TGCGCCAGCAGCCGAGACTTGCCCAACACAGATACGCAGTATTTT. It yields the protein CASSRDLPNTDTQYF. Full variable domain (missing parts from reference TRBV5-1 and TRBJ2-3): KAGVTQTPRYLIKTRGQQVTLSCSPISGHRSVSWYQQTPGQGLQFLFEYFSETQRNKGNFPGRFSGRQFSNSRSEMNVSTLELGDSALYLCASSRDLPNTDTQYFGPGTRLTVL.